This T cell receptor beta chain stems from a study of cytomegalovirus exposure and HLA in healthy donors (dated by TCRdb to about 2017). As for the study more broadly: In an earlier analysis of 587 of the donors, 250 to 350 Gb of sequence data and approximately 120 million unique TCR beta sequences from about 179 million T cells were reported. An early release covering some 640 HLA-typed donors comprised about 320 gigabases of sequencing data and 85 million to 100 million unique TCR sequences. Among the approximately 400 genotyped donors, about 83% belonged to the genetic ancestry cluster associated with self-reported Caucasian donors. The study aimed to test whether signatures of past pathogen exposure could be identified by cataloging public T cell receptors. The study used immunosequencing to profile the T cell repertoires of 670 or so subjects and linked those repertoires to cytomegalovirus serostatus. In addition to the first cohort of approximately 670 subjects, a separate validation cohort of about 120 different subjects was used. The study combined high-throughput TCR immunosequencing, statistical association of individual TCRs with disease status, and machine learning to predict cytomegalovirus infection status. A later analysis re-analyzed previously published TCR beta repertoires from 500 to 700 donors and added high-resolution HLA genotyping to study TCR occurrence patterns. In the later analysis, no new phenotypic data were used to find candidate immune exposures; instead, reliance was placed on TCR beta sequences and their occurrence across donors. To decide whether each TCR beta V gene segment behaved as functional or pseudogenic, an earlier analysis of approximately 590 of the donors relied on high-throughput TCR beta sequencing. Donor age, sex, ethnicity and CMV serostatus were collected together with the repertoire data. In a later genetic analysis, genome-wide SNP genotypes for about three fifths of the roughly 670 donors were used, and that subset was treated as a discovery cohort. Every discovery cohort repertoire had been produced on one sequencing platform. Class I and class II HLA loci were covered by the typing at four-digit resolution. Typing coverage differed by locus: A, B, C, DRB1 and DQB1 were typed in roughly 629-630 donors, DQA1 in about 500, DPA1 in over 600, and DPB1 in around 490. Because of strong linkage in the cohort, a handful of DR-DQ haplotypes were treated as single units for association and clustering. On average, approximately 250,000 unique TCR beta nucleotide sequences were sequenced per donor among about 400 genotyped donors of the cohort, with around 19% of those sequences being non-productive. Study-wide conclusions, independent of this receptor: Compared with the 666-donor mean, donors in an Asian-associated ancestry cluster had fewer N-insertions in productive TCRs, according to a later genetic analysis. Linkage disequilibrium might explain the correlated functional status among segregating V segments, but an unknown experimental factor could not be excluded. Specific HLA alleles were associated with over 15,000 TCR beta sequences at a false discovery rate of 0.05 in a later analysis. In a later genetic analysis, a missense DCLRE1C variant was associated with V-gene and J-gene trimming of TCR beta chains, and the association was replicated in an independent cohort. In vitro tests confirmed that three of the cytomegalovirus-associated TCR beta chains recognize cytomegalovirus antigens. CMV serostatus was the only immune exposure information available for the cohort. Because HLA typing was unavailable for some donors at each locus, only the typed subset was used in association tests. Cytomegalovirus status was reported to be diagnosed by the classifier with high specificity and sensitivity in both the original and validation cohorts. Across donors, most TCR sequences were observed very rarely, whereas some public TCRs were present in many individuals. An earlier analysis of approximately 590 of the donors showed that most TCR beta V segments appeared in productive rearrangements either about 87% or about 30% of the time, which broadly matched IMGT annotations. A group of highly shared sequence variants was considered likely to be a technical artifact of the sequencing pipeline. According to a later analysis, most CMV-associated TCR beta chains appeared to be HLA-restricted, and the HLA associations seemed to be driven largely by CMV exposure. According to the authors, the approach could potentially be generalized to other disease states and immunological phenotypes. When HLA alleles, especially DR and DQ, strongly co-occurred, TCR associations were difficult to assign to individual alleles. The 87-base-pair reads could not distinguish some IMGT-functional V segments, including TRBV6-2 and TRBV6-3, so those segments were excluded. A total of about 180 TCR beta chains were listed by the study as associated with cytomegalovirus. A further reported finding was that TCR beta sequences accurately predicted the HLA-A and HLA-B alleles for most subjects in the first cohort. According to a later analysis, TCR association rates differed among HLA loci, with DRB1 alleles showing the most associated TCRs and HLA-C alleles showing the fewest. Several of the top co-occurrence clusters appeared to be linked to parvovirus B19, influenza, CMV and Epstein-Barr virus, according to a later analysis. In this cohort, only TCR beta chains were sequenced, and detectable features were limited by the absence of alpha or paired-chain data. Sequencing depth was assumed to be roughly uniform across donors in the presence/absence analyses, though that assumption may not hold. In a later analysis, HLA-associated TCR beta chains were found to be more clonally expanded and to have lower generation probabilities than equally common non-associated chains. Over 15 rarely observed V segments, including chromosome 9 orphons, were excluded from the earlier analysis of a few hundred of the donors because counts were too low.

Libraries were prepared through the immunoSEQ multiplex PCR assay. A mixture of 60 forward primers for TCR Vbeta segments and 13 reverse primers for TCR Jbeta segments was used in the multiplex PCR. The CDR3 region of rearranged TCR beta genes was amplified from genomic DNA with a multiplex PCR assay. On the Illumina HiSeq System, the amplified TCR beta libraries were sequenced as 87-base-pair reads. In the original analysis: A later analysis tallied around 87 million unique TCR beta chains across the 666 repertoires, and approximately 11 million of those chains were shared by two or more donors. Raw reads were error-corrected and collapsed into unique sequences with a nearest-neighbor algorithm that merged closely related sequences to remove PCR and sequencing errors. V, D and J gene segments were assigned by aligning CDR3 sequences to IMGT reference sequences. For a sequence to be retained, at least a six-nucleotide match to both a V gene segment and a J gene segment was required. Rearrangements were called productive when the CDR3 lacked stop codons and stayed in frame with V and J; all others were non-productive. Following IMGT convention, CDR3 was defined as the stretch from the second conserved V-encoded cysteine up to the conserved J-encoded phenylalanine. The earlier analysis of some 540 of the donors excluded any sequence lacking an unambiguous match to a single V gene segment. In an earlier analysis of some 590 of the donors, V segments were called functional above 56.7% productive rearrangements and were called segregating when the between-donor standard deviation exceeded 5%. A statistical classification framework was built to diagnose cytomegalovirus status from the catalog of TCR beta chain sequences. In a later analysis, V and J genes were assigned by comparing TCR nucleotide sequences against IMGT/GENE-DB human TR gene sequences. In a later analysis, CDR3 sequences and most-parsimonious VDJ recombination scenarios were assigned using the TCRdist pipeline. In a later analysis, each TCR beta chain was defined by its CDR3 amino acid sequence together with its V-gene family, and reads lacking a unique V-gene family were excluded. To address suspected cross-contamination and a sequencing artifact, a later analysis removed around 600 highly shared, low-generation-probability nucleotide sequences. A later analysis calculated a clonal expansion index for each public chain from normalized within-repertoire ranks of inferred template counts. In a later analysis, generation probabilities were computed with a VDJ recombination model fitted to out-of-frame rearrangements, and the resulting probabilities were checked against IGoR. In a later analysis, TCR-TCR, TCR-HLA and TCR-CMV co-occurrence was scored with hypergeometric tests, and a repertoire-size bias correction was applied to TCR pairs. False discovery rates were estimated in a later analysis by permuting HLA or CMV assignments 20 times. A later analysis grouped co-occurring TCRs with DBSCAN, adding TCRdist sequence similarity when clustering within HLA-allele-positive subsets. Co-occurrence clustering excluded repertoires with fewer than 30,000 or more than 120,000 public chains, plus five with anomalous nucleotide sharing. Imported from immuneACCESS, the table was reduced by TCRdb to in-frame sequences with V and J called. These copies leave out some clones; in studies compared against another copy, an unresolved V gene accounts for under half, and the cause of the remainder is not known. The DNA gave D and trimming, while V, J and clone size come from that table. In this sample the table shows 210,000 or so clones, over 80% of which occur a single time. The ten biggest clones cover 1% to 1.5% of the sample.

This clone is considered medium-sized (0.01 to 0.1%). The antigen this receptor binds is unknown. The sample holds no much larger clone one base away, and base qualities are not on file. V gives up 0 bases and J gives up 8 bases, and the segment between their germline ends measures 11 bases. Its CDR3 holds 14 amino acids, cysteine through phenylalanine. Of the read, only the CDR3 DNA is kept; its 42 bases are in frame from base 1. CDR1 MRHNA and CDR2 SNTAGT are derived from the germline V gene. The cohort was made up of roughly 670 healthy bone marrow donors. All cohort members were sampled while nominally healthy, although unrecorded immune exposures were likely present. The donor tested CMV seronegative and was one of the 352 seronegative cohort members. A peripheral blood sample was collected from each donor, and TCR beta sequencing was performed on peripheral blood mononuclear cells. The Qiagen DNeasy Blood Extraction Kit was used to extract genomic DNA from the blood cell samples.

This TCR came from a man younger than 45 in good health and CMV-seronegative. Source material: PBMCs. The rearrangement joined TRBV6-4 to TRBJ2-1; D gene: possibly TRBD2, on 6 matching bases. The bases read TGTGCCAGCAGTGACTCCGGGGGTGGGGATGAGCAGTTCTTC. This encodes CASSDSGGGDEQFF.